The rows below give T cell receptor beta chains drawn from one sample of a study of beta chain features in type 1 diabetes. Repertoires were generated with immunoSEQ multiplex PCR, while TCRdb's copy carries only in-frame clones and drops some. Among around 110,000 clones listed, about a sixth were seen once. The sample taken for sequencing was central memory CD4+ T cells from blood. The origin of the receptors is a man aged 30 to 45 with type 1 diabetes. The conserved cysteine and the conserved F or W are not part of the CDR3 here. The D gene is left open where the match is weak.

>NA|TRBJ2-7|TRBV5-1
ASSGLLDEQY
>NA|TRBJ1-2|TRBV27
ASSLSGLYGYT
>NA|TRBJ2-5|TRBV7-6
ASSSLGPETQY
>NA|TRBJ1-3|TRBV11-2
ASSLFRQIGNTIY
>TRBD1|TRBJ1-2|TRBV19
ASSPDRVGGYT
>TRBD1|TRBJ2-7|TRBV27
ASRIVEGQGRYEQY
>TRBD1|TRBJ2-2|TRBV28
ASSRLQGRDSPTGELF
>NA|TRBJ1-2|TRBV9
ASSTNQGGYT
>TRBD1|TRBJ1-2|TRBV7-3
ASSPGTDRPYGYT
>NA|TRBJ1-2|TRBV4-3
ASSQGMHGYT
>TRBD1|TRBJ2-1|TRBV6-1
ASSEKRQGARNEQF
>NA|TRBJ1-5|TRBV30
AWSPDSNQPQH
>NA|TRBJ1-6|TRBV19
ASTPLH
>NA|TRBJ2-3|TRBV9
ASSVARGIATDTQY
>NA|TRBJ2-5|TRBV10-3
AIRRGDSPQETQY
>NA|TRBJ2-1|TRBV28
ASSLTGARGYNEQF
>TRBD2|TRBJ2-1|TRBV9
ASSVESGVSYNEQF